The 22 T cell receptor beta chains listed next were all sequenced from one sample in a study of post-analysis software for immune sequencing data (dated by TCRdb to between 2014 and 2017). The library was built by means of PCR. Instrument used: Illumina HiSeq 2500. To reduce PCR and sequencing biases, unique molecular identifiers were incorporated into the TCR beta cDNA libraries. Clones were called with MiXCR by TCRdb after fastp trimmed the public reads at Q25, and only in-frame beta chains were retained. Duplicate CDR3 protein sequences are folded into a single record with the most common DNA and genes. Counted in this sample were roughly 800,000 distinct CDR3 sequences; 53% of them appeared once. The top ten constitute roughly 4.4% of the sample. Antigens of these TCRs are unknown. The paper's findings and limits, for the study overall: Patients showed significantly higher frequencies than controls for a handful of TRBV segments, among them TRBV5-6, TRBV5-1 and TRBV20-1.

The sample comprised blood. The receptors were gathered from a girl between 5 and 17 years old with multiple sclerosis.

The chain joins TRBV12-5 to TRBJ1-5; no reliable D call. V gave up 3 bases and J gave up 7 bases, with 13 bases separating them. This CDR3 spans 14 amino acids. The V gene's germline CDR1 is LGHNT and CDR2 FRNRAP. Written as DNA, the CDR3 is TGTGCTAGTGGTTTCTGGCAGGTTAAGCAGCCCCAGCATTTT. This sequence encodes CASGFWQVKQPQHF.

The rearrangement links TRBV20-1 to TRBJ2-7; maybe TRBD2 (6 bases). Trimming took 2 bases from V and 4 from J, leaving 21 bases between them. CDR1 and CDR2 from the germline V gene are DFQATT and SNEGSKA (reference sequence). The CDR3 extends over 16 amino acids. The CDR3 DNA reads as TGCAGTGCTAGACCCCAGGGCGCGGTGGGGGGATACGAGCAGTACTTC. This gives the protein CSARPQGAVGGYEQYF.

This chain connects TRBV5-5 to TRBJ1-2, with D hard to call. This CDR3 region has 12 residues. The V gene lost 2 bases and the J gene lost 8 bases, with 10 bases spanning the gap. The germline CDR1 and CDR2 sequences are SGHKS and YYEKEE (reference sequence). The CDR3 here is CASSFDIGGYTF. CDR3 bases: TGTGCCAGCAGCTTCGACATCGGCGGCTACACCTTC.

There are a few counts of this clonotype. The rearrangement uses TRBV7-9 and TRBJ2-5, with D perhaps matching TRBD1 (6 bases). V lost 8 bases, J lost 2 bases, and 12 bases lay in between. In germline, CDR1 is SEHNR, CDR2 FQNEAQ (reference sequence). The CDR3 has 13 amino acids. The CDR3 is CASPAGEQETQYF. The CDR3 DNA reads TGTGCCAGCCCGGCAGGGGAACAAGAGACCCAGTACTTC.

The V call is TRBV12-3 or TRBV12-4, the J call TRBJ2-1, with 7 bases that match TRBD2. Germline trimming cut 6 bases from V and 9 bases from J; bases unmatched to any gene: 11. The CDR3 extends over 14 amino acids. The chain's CDR3 is CASSRLALKPEQFF. The CDR3 nucleotides are TGTGCCAGCAGCCGACTAGCATTGAAACCTGAGCAGTTCTTC.

Comments on this clonotype: The CDR3 ends on some other residue instead of the conserved phenylalanine or tryptophan, so this is likely a read error. The chain is built from TRBV20-1 and TRBJ2-5; 9 nucleotides match TRBD1. CDR1 is DFQATT, CDR2 SNEGSKA, per germline (reference sequence). The ends lost 8 bases at V and 2 bases at J; junction bases unmatched: 6. The CDR3 loop spans 13 amino acids. The CDR3 DNA follows: TGCAGTTTACCGGACAGGGGTCAAGAGACCCAGTACGTC. This encodes CSLPDRGQETQYV.

The J gene is TRBJ1-2, the V gene TRBV6-5; perhaps TRBD1 as D (5 bases). The germline V gene has CDR1 MNHEY and CDR2 SVGAGI. The CDR3 length is 14 residues. Trimming shortened V by 7 bases and J by 4 bases, and 16 bases separated the two germline ends. CDR3 sequence (DNA): TGTGCCAGCAAGGCCGGGACGGTGTCCTATGGCTACACCTTC. This sequence encodes CASKAGTVSYGYTF.

The J gene is TRBJ2-4, the V gene TRBV6-1, with TRBD2 matching over 12 bases. Germline CDR1 MNHNS, CDR2 SASEGT. Losses at the gene ends were 3 bases for V and 6 bases for J; bases not matched to a gene: 6. The CDR3 runs 16 residues. CDR3 loop: CASSEFTSGGRNIQYF. The CDR3 DNA reads TGTGCCAGCAGTGAGTTTACTAGCGGGGGGAGAAACATTCAGTACTTC.

This sequence joins TRBV10-3 and TRBJ2-1; the D gene is possibly TRBD2 (6 bases). The CDR3 runs to 16 residues. V was trimmed by 0 bases and J by 2 bases, leaving 11 bases between them. Germline CDR1 reads ENHRY; CDR2 reads SYGVKD. Written as DNA, the CDR3 is TGTGCCATCAGTGAGTCTTTGTGGGGGGCCTACAATGAGCAGTTCTTC. Residues: CAISESLWGAYNEQFF.

The table lists this clonotype with a few counts. The chain couples TRBV5-6 to TRBJ1-1; no clear D gene. Germline CDR1 is SGHDT and CDR2 is YYEEEE. Trimming shortened V by 0 bases and J by 1 base, and 7 bases separated the two germline ends. CDR3 length equals 14 residues. CDR3 in amino acids: CASSLAGENTEAFF. CDR3 nucleotide sequence: TGTGCCAGCAGCTTGGCCGGGGAGAACACTGAAGCTTTCTTT. Filled out from reference TRBV5-6 and TRBJ1-1, the complete variable domain reads DAGVTQSPTHLIKTRGQQVTLRCSPKSGHDTVSWYQQALGQGPQFIFQYYEEEERQRGNFPDRFSGHQFPNYSSELNVNALLLGDSALYLCASSLAGENTEAFFGQGTRLTVV.

This clonotype was seen a handful of times. V and J are TRBV27 and TRBJ2-7; D possibly corresponds to TRBD1 (6 bases). This CDR3 has 15 residues. Germline CDR1 and CDR2: MNHEY and SMNVEV (reference sequence). Deletions cut 3 bases from V and 5 bases from J, with 17 bases between. This chain's CDR3 is CASSFPRQGRNEQYF. The CDR3 DNA is TGTGCCAGCAGTTTCCCGCGGCAGGGGCGGAACGAGCAGTACTTC.

This chain uses TRBV12-3 or TRBV12-4 with TRBJ1-6; D gene uncertain. The CDR3 loop spans 12 amino acids. The V end was cut by 3 bases, the J end by 9 bases, with 6 bases between. CDR3 protein: CASSFPGSPLHF. In DNA form, the CDR3 reads TGTGCCAGCAGTTTCCCGGGTTCACCCCTCCACTTT.

This clonotype was found many times. J is TRBJ2-1 and V is TRBV7-9; D may be TRBD1 (5 bases). CDR1 and CDR2 (germline): SEHNR, FQNEAQ (reference sequence). The V and J ends lost 5 bases and 6 bases respectively, with 8 bases between them. The CDR3 consists of 12 residues. The CDR3 DNA reads as TGTGCCAGCAGCCAGCAGGGCAATGAGCAGTTCTTC. This encodes CASSQQGNEQFF.

CDR3 sequence (DNA): TGTGCCAGCAGCACAGGGACAGGACCGCAAGAGACCCAGTACTTC. Its translation is CASSTGTGPQETQYF. This chain links TRBV11-3 with TRBJ2-5; 8 bases are shared with TRBD1. Trimming removed 5 bases from V and 2 bases from J; junction bases left unmatched: 7. There are 15 residues in the CDR3. Germline lookup yields CDR1 SGHNT and CDR2 YENEEA.

The V and J genes are TRBV2 and TRBJ2-3; TRBD1 aligns across 7 bases. Per germline, CDR1 SNHLY and CDR2 FYNNEI. V dropped 2 bases and J dropped 7; count of bases not matched to a gene: 6. This CDR3 has 14 amino acids. The CDR3 DNA reads as TGTGCCAGCAGTGAATCGGGGACAGCCAATACGCAGTATTTT. Its translation is CASSESGTANTQYF.

This clonotype was seen a few times. This sequence joins TRBV20-1 and TRBJ2-7; D is perhaps TRBD2 (6 bases). CDR3 length equals 13 residues. V lost 4 bases, J lost 2 bases, and 12 bases lay in between. Looked up from germline, CDR1 is DFQATT and CDR2 is SNEGSKA (reference sequence). The DNA for the CDR3 is TGCAGTGCTATCCCGGGACTTACCTACGAGCAGTACTTC. Its protein product is CSAIPGLTYEQYF.

The chain carries TRBV20-1 and TRBJ2-1; 10 nucleotides line up with TRBD2. V shed 0 bases, J shed 13 bases, and the junction held 6 bases outside the gene matches. From germline, CDR1 is DFQATT and CDR2 SNEGSKA (reference sequence). This CDR3 spans 13 amino acids. The CDR3 here is CSARDRTSGTQFF. The CDR3 DNA sequence: TGCAGTGCTAGAGATAGGACTAGCGGAACACAGTTCTTC.

V gene TRBV27 combines with J gene TRBJ2-5; possibly TRBD1 for D (6 bases). The V end was cut by 0 bases, the J end by 4 bases, with 12 bases between. CDR1 and CDR2 (germline): MNHEY, SMNVEV (reference sequence). This CDR3 is 15 amino acids long. CDR3 coding DNA: TGTGCCAGCAGTTTATCATACGGGACACGAGAGACCCAGTACTTC. Amino acids: CASSLSYGTRETQYF.

V is TRBV5-6 and J is TRBJ1-2, with D possibly being TRBD1 (6 bases). The CDR3 runs 18 residues. Germline V gene data show CDR1 as SGHDT and CDR2 as YYEEEE. V was clipped by 0 bases and J by 10 bases, with 28 bases between them. The CDR3 loop reads CASSLDGGRIVLFGSYTF. The CDR3, as DNA: TGTGCCAGCAGCTTGGATGGGGGGCGCATCGTCTTGTTCGGGTCCTACACCTTC.

The chain carries TRBV20-1 and TRBJ1-6; no reliable D call. Trimming removed 5 bases at V and 2 bases at J, with 10 bases between. From germline, CDR1 is DFQATT and CDR2 SNEGSKA (reference sequence). This CDR3 has 14 residues. As DNA, the CDR3 is TGCAGTGCTGTCAGGACTCCCTATAATTCACCCCTCCACTTT. Its protein product is CSAVRTPYNSPLHF.

The chain employs TRBV25-1 and TRBJ2-1; D unclear. This CDR3 comprises 15 residues. Deletions cut 3 bases from V and 2 bases from J, with 11 bases between. Germline values: CDR1 MGHDK, CDR2 SYGVNS. The CDR3 bases are TGTGCCAGCAGTGACAAAGCAACAGCCTACAATGAGCAGTTCTTC. This codes for CASSDKATAYNEQFF.

The chain is built from TRBV5-4 and TRBJ2-5; TRBD1 matches at 7 bases. The CDR3 sequence is 13 residues long. J gave up 4 bases and V 4 bases, and 4 bases lay outside the gene matches. Germline CDR1 is SGHNT and CDR2 is YYREEE (reference sequence). The CDR3 protein is CASSDYRGETQYF. For the CDR3, the DNA is TGTGCCAGCAGCGACTACAGGGGAGAGACCCAGTACTTC.